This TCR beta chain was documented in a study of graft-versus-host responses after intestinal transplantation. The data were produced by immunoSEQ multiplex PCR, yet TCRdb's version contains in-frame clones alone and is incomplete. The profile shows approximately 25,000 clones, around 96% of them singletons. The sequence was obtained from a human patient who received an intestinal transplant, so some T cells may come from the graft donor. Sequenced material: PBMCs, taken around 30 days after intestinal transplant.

CDR3 coding DNA: TGTGCCAGCAGCCCCGGGACAGATCTCTACGAGCAGTACTTC. It specifies CASSPGTDLYEQYF. The chain employs TRBV7-6 and TRBJ2-7; 7 bases are a match to TRBD1. This CDR3 has 14 residues. Germline V gene sequence: CDR1 SGHVS, CDR2 FNYEAQ. V was pared by 5 bases and J by 3 bases, with 7 bases of the junction left unmatched.